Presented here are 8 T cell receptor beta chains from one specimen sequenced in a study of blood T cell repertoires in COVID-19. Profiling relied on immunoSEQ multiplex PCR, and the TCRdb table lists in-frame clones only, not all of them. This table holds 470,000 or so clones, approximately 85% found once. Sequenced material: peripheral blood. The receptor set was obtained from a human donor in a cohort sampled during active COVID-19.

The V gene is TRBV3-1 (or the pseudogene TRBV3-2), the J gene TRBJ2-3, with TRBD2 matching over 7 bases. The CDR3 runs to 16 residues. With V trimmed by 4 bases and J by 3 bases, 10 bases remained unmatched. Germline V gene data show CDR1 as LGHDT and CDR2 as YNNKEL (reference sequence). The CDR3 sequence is CASSRRAGALTDTQYF. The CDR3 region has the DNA TGTGCCAGCAGCCGGCGGGCGGGAGCTCTGACAGATACGCAGTATTTT.

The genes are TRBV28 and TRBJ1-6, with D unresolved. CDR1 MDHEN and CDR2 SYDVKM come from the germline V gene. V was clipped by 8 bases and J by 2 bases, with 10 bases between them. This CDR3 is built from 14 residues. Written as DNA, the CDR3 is TGTGCCAGCGGTCGGTCCACCTATAATTCACCCCTCCACTTT. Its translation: CASGRSTYNSPLHF.

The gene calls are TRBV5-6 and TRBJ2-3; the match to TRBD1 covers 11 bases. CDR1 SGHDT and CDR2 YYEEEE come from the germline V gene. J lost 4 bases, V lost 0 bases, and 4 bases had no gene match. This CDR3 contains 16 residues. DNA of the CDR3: TGTGCCAGCAGCTTGGAAAGGACAGGGGGCCCAGATACGCAGTATTTT. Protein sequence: CASSLERTGGPDTQYF.

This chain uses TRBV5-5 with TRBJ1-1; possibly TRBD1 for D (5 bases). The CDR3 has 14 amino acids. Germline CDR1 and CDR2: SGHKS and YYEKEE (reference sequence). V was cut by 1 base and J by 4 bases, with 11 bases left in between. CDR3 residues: CASSLLGGRTEAFF. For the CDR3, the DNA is TGTGCCAGCAGCTTGCTCGGGGGTCGCACTGAAGCTTTCTTT.

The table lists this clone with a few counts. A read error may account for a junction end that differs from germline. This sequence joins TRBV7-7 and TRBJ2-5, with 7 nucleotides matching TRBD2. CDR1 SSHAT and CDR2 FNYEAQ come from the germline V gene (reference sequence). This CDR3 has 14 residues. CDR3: CASSFRGRSETQYF. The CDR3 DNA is TGTGCTAGCAGCTTTCGCGGGAGATCAGAGACCCAGTACTTC.

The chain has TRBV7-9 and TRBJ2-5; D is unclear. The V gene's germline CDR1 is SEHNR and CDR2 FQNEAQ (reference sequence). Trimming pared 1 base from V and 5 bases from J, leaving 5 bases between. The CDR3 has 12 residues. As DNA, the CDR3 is TGTGCCAGCAGCTTAGTTATTGAGACCCAGTACTTC. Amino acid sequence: CASSLVIETQYF.

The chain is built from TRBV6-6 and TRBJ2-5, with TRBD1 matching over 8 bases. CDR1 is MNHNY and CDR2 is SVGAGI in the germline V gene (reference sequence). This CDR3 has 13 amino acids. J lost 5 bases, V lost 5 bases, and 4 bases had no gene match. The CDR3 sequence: CASSDRGHETQYF. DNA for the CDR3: TGTGCCAGCAGTGACAGGGGTCATGAGACCCAGTACTTC.

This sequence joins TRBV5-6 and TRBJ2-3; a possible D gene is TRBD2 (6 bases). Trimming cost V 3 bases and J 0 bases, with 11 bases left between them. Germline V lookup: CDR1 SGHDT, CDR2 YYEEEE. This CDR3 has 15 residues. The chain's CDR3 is CASSSLAESTDTQYF. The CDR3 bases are TGTGCCAGCAGCTCGTTAGCGGAAAGCACAGATACGCAGTATTTT.